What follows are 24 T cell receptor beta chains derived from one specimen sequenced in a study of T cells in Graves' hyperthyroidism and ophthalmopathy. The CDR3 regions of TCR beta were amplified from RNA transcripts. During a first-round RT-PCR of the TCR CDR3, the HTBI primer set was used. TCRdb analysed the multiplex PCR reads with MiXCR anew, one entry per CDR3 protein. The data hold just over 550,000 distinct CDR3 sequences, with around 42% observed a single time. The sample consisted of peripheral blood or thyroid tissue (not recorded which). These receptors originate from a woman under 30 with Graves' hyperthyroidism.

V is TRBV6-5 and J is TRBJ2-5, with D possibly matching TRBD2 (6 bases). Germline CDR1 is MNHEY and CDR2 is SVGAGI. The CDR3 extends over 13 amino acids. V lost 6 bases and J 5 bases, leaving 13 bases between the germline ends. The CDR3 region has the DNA TGTGCCAGCAGGGACTACGAGGGGGAGACCCAGTACTTC. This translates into CASRDYEGETQYF.

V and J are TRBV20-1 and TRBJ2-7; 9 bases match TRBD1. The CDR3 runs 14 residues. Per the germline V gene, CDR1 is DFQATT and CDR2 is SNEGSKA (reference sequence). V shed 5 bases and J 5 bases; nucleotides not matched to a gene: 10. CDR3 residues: CSAPVLGQGNEQYF. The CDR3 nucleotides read TGCAGTGCTCCCGTTCTAGGACAGGGGAACGAGCAGTACTTC.

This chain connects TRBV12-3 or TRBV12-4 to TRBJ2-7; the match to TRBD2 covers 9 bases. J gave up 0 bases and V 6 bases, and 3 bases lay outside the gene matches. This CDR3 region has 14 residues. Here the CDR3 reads CASRNSGSSYEQYF. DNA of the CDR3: TGTGCCAGCAGAAATAGCGGGAGCTCCTACGAGCAGTACTTC.

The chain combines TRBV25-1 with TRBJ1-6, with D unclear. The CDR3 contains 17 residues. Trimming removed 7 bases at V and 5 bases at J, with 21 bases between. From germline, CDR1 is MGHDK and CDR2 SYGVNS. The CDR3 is CASNLALMGDHNSPLHF. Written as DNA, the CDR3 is TGTGCCAGCAACTTAGCGCTAATGGGAGACCATAATTCACCCCTCCACTTT.

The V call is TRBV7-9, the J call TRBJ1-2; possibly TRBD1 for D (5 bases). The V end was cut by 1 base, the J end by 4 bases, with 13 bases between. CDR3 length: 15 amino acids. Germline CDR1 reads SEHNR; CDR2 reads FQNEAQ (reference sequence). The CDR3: CASSLEEGLGYGYTF. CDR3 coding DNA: TGTGCCAGCAGCTTAGAGGAGGGGCTCGGCTATGGCTACACCTTC.

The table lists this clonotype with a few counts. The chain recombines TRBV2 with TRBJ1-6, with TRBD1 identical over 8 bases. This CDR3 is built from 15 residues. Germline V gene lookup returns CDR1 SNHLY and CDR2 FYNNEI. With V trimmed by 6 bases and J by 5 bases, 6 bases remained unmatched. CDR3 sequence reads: CASSQGAGNNSPLHF. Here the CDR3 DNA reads TGTGCCAGCAGCCAGGGGGCAGGAAATAATTCACCCCTCCACTTT.

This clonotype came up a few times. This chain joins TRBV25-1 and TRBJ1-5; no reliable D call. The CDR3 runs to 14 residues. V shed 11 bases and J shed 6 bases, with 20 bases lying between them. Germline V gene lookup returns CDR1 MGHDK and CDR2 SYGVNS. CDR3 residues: CAWTSGRAGQPQHF. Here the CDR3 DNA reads TGTGCCTGGACCTCAGGTAGGGCCGGTCAGCCCCAGCATTTT.

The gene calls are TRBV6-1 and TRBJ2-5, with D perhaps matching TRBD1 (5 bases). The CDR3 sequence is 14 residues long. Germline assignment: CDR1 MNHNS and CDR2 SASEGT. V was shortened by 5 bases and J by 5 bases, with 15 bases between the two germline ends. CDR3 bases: TGTGCCAGCAGTAGCCAGGGCTCCTCGGAGACCCAGTACTTC. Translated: CASSSQGSSETQYF.

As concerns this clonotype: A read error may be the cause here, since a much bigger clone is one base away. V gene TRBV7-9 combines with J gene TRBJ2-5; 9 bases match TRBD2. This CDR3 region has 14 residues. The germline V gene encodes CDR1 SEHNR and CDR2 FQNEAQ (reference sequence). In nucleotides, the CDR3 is TGTGCCAGCGGGACTAGCCGAGACCAAGGGACCCAGTACTTC. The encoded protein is CASGTSRDQGTQYF.

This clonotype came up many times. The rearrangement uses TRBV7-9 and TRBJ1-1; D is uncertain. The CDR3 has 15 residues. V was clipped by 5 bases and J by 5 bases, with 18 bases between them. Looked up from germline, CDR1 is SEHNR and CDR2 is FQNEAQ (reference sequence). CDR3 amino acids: CASSHSGGKETEAFF. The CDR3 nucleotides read TGTGCCAGCAGCCACTCGGGTGGGAAGGAGACTGAAGCTTTCTTT.

DNA of the CDR3: TGCAGCGCTCTTCCGGGACTAGCGGGAGGTTTAGAGACCCAGTACTTC. Translation: CSALPGLAGGLETQYF. This chain links TRBV29-1 with TRBJ2-5; 15 bases are a match to TRBD2. The trim removed 7 bases at V and 4 bases at J, leaving 10 bases unmatched. This CDR3 is 16 amino acids long. Germline CDR1 and CDR2: SQVTM and ANQGSEA.

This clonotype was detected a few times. CDR3 in amino acids: CASSPARTGLAGGLETQYF. The CDR3 nucleotides read TGTGCCAGCAGTCCTGCAAGGACCGGACTAGCGGGAGGGTTAGAGACCCAGTACTTC. The gene calls are TRBV25-1 and TRBJ2-5, with 15 nucleotides matching TRBD2. V was clipped by 5 bases and J by 4 bases; unmatched bases: 14. CDR1 and CDR2 from the germline V gene are MGHDK and SYGVNS. This CDR3 is built from 19 residues.

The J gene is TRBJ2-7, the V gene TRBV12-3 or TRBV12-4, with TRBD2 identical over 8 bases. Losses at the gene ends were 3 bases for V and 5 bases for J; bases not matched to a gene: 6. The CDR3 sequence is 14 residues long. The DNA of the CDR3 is TGTGCCAGCAGTTTTTCCAGCGGGAGCAACGAGCAGTACTTC. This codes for CASSFSSGSNEQYF.

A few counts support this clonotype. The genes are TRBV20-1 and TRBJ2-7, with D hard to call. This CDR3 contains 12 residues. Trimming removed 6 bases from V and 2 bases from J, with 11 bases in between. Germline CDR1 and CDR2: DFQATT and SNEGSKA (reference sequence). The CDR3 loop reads CSAPDGTYEQYF. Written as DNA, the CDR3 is TGCAGTGCCCCGGACGGCACCTACGAGCAGTACTTC.

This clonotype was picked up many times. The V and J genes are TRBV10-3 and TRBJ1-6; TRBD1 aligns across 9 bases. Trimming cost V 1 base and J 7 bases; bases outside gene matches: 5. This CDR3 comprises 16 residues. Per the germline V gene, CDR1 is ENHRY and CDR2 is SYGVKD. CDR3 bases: TGTGCCATCAGTGAGTTGGGACAGGGTCTCAATTCACCCCTCCACTTT. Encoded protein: CAISELGQGLNSPLHF.

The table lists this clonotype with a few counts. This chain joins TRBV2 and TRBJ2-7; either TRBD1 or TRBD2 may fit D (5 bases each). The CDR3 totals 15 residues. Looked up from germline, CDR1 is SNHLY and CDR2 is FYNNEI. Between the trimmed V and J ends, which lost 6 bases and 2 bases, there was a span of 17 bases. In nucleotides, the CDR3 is TGTGCCAGCAGGCGTAGTCCTGGGGACGCCTACGAGCAGTACTTC. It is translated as CASRRSPGDAYEQYF. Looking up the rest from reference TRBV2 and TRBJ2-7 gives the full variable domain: EPEVTQTPSHQVTQMGQEVILRCVPISNHLYFYWYRQILGQKVEFLVSFYNNEISEKSEIFDDQFSVERPDGSNFTLKIRSTKLEDSAMYFCASRRSPGDAYEQYFGPGTRLTVT.

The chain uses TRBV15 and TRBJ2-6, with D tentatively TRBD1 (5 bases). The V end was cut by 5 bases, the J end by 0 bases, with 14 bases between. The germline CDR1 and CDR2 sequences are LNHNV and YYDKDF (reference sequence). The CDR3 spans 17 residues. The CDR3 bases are TGTGCCACCAGCGGCACGCAGGGCCGCTCTGGGGCCAACGTCCTGACTTTC. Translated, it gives CATSGTQGRSGANVLTF.

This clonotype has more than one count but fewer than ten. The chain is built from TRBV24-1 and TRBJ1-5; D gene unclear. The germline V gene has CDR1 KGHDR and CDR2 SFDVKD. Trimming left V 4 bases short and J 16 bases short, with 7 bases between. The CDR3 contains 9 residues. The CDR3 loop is CATSDPGHF. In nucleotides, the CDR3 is TGTGCCACCAGTGACCCTGGACATTTT.

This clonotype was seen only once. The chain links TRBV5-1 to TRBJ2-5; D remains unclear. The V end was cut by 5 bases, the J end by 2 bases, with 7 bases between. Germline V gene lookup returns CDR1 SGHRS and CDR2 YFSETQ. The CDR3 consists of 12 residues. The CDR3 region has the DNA TGCGCCAGCAGAGTGAATCAAGAGACCCAGTACTTC. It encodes CASRVNQETQYF.

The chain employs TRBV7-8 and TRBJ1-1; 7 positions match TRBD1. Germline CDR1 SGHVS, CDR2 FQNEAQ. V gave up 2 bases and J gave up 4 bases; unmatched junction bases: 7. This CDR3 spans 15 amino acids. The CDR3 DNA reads TGTGCCAGCAGCTTATGGGATAACAGGGGCACTGAAGCTTTCTTT. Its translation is CASSLWDNRGTEAFF.

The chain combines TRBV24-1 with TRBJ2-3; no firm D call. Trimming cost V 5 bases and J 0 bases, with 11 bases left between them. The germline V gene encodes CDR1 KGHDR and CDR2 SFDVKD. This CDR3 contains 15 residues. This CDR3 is CATSGPGRSTDTQYF. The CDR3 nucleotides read TGTGCCACCAGTGGCCCCGGGCGAAGCACAGATACGCAGTATTTT.

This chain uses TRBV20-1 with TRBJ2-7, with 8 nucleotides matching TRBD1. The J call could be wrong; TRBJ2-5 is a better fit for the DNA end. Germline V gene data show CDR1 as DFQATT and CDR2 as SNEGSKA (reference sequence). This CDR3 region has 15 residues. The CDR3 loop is CSASGQGAYQETQYF. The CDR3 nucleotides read TGCAGTGCTAGTGGGCAGGGGGCGTACCAAGAGACCCAGTACTTC.

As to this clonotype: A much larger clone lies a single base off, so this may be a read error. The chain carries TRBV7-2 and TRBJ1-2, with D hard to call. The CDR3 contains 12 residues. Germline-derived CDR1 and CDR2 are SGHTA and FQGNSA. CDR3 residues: CATSSGYSGYTF. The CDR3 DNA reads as TGTGCCACCAGCTCGGGGTACAGCGGCTACACCTTC.

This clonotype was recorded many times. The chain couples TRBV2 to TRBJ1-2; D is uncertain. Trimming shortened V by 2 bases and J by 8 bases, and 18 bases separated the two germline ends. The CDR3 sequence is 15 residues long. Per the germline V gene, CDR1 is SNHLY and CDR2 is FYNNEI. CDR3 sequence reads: CASSELHHSVTGYTF. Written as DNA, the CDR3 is TGTGCCAGCAGTGAATTACATCACTCGGTTACGGGCTACACCTTC.